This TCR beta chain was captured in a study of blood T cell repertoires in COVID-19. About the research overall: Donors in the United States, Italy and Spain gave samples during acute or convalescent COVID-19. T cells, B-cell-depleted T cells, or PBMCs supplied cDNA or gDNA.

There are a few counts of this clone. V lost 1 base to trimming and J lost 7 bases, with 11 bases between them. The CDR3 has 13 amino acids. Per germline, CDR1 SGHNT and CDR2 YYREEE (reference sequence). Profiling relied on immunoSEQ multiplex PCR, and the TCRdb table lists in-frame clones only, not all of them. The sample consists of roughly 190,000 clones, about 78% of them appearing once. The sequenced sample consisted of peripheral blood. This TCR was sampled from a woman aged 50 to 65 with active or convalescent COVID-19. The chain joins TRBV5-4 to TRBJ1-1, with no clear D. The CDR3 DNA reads TGTGCCAGCAGCTTGAGATTTTTCTATGAAGCTTTCTTT. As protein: CASSLRFFYEAFF.